The entry that follows covers one T cell receptor beta chain sequence. Its antigen is currently unknown. This sample is part of a study of cytomegalovirus exposure and HLA in healthy donors. Study observations and caveats: A few chains tied to CMV proved CMV antigen-specific in vitro. The authors enumerated under 200 TCR beta chains as linked to cytomegalovirus.

The CDR3 is made up of 17 amino acids. J gave up 0 bases and V 5 bases, and 10 bases lay outside the gene matches. Per germline, CDR1 LNHDA and CDR2 SQIVND (reference sequence). PCR employed 60 Vbeta and 13 Jbeta primers. Measured with immunoSEQ multiplex PCR; TCRdb has only the in-frame clones, and not every one. This sample has about 77,000 clones, with 75% to 80% found just once. The sequence derives from a man aged 40-55 years in good health and CMV-seronegative. This chain links TRBV19 with TRBJ1-1, with 9 bases that match TRBD1. Material: PBMCs. CDR3 DNA: TGTGCCAGTAGTCAGGGGACAGGGATAAACATGAACACTGAAGCTTTCTTT. It translates to CASSQGTGINMNTEAFF.